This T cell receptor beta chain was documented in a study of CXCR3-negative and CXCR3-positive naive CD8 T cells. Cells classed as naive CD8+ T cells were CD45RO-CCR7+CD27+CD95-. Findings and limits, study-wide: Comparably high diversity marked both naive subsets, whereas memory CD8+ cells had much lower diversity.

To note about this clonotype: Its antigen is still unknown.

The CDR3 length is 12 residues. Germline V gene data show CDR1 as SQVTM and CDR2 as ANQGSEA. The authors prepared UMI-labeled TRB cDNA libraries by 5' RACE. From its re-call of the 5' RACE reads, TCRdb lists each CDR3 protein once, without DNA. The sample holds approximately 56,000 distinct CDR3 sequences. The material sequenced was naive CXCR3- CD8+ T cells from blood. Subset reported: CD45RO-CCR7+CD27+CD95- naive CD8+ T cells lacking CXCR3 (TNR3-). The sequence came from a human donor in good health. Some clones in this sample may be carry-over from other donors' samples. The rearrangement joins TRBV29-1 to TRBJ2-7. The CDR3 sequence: CSLEVGAYEQYF.